This TCR beta chain was documented in a study of PD-1 blockade in classical Hodgkin lymphoma (dated by TCRdb to about 2020). Concerning the study at large: Nivolumab dosing was 3 mg/kg intravenously every 2 weeks, continuing until either disease progression or unacceptable toxicity. The study used TCR beta sequencing and CyTOF to define a peripheral blood immune signature of response to PD-1 blockade in classical Hodgkin lymphoma. The study at large found these results: A significant rise by C4D1 was seen in CD4+ but not CD8+ TCR diversity (p=0.0027 vs p=0.16), with the rise being most apparent in complete responders (p=0.02). Only a single clinical trial cohort was studied, and what caused the repertoire differences, possibly disease activity or prior therapy, remained undefined. Lower diversity was seen in patients whose nivolumab began less than 1 year after ASCT, and these patients were left out of later analyses so that immune reconstitution would not confound the results. Among trial patients, those achieving complete response had baseline diversity similar to that of newly diagnosed patients, while diversity was significantly lower in partial responders and progressors. Baseline TCR diversity was reported to be lower in newly diagnosed patients than in healthy donors and to be lower still in relapsed/refractory patients.

This specimen's time point label, interpreted: cycle 1 day 1 (C1D1), immediately before nivolumab initiation. Every trial patient had relapsed following autologous stem cell transplantation, and prior brentuximab vedotin exposure was what differed among cohorts A, B and C. The trial cohort comprised 60 or so patients with relapsed/refractory classical Hodgkin lymphoma whose best overall responses were complete response, partial response or progressive disease. In the multi-cohort phase II CheckMate 205 trial, trial patients received single-agent nivolumab. An independent review committee assessed best overall response by applying the 2007 International Working Group response criteria. Trial PBMCs were obtained immediately prior to nivolumab initiation (C1D1) and on therapy at cycle 2 day 1 and cycle 4 day 1. Peripheral blood was collected in 8 mL Vacutainer Cell Preparation Tubes, from which PBMCs were isolated by centrifugation and then cryopreserved.

V and J lose 7 bases and 5 bases, and a span of 14 bases separates them. From the cysteine up to the phenylalanine, the CDR3 has a length of 13 residues. The retained sequence is limited to the CDR3, 39 bases, with the frame set at the first base. As encoded in the germline V gene, CDR1 is MNHNS while CDR2 is SASEGT. The Qiagen DNeasy kit was used to extract genomic DNA from unsorted PBMCs and from the negatively selected CD4+ and CD8+ fractions. Amplification of TCR beta CDR3 regions was done by immunoSEQ multiplex PCR with primers that anneal to V and J segments. Amplification bias was minimized using a synthetic immune receptor repertoire, and residual bias was removed computationally after sequencing. As for how the authors treated the data: Custom Python scripts were used to quantify repertoire diversity as the Shannon entropy index. The unsorted, CD4+ and CD8+ repertoires were each analyzed separately, with the exception of combined analyses, where CD4+ and CD8+ sequences were merged in silico. Clonal expansion was defined as at least a 2-fold frequency increase after treatment relative to C1D1, with a pseudocount of 0.5 for undetected baseline clones. Clones with 0 or 1 copy at C1D1 were classified as singleton clones, and clones with 2 or more copies were classified as non-singleton clones. Clones expanded in unsorted samples were assigned a CD4+, CD8+ or unknown annotation through matching of protein sequences in sorted samples from the same patient. Wilcoxon tests were applied to paired samples to test diversity changes from C1D1 to C4D1. Entries here come from immuneACCESS through TCRdb and include only in-frame sequences with V and J called. Some clones fail to appear in such tables; in the studies checked, an unresolved V gene covers under half of the shortfall, and the cause of the remainder is unknown. Clone size and the V and J calls come from that table; the DNA yielded D and trimming. The sample table records about 39,000 clones; almost 90% of these occur just once. The ten biggest clones cover about 9.8% of the sample.

In regard to this clone: There is no known antigen for this receptor. No quality values exist for individual bases; no much larger clone is one base distant.

This clonotype was sampled from a human donor with classical Hodgkin lymphoma. This specimen was peripheral blood mononuclear cells (PBMCs), taken at baseline. The chain uses TRBV6-1 and TRBJ2-5; 5 matching bases give a weak D call of TRBD1. The CDR3 here reads CASTFRVGETQYF. The sequenced DNA: TGTGCCAGCACCTTCAGGGTAGGGGAGACCCAGTACTTC.